Below are 4 T cell receptor beta chains sequenced from a single sample in a study of regulatory T cells in long-lasting Graves disease. iRepertoire HTBI primers and Arm-PCR of CDR3 regions built TCR beta libraries. MiXCR, applied by TCRdb to the multiplex PCR reads, yields one record per CDR3 protein. The sample lists under 300,000 distinct CDR3 sequences; 18% were seen once. The time point was: newly diagnosed GD, antithyroid drugs for less than 3 months. PBMC RNA was the source of the TCR library. The same data also contributed to another study, on T cells in Graves' hyperthyroidism and ophthalmopathy.

The sample was peripheral blood mononuclear cells (PBMCs), taken at new diagnosis, from a patient treated with antithyroid drugs. The origin of the receptors is a woman younger than 45 with Graves disease.

This clonotype was counted ten times or more. This CDR3 reads CASSELSGANNEQFF. The CDR3 coding sequence is TGTGCCAGCAGTGAGTTGAGCGGGGCCAACAATGAGCAGTTCTTC. V gene TRBV6-1 combines with J gene TRBJ2-1; TRBD2 aligns across 7 bases. The CDR3 length is 15 residues. Germline CDR1 and CDR2: MNHNS and SASEGT. With V trimmed by 3 bases and J by 5 bases, 7 bases remained unmatched.

The table lists this clonotype with many counts. V gene TRBV9 combines with J gene TRBJ2-3; TRBD2 matches at 8 bases. V lost 1 base, J lost 4 bases, and 8 bases stayed unmatched. CDR3 size: 16 residues. Per the germline V gene, CDR1 is SGDLS and CDR2 is YYNGEE. The CDR3 spells CASSVRFSGVSDTQYF. In DNA form, the CDR3 reads TGTGCCAGCAGCGTAAGGTTTAGCGGGGTCTCAGATACGCAGTATTTT.

The table lists this clonotype with many counts. V is TRBV3-1 and J is TRBJ2-2; D gene ambiguous. Per germline, CDR1 LGHDT and CDR2 YNNKEL (reference sequence). The CDR3 is made up of 13 amino acids. The V end was cut by 3 bases, the J end by 6 bases, with 8 bases between. Here the CDR3 reads CASSQRVAGELFF. As DNA, the CDR3 is TGTGCCAGCAGCCAGAGAGTTGCCGGGGAGCTGTTTTTT.

This clonotype was recorded many times. This chain uses TRBV20-1 with TRBJ2-3; possibly TRBD2 for D (7 bases). Trimming took 6 bases from V and 3 from J, leaving 19 bases between them. The CDR3 is made up of 15 amino acids. Per the germline V gene, CDR1 is DFQATT and CDR2 is SNEGSKA (reference sequence). CDR3 in DNA: TGCAGTGCCAAGGGGGGGATATTCGCGACAGATACGCAGTATTTT. Protein sequence: CSAKGGIFATDTQYF.